At least ten counts were recorded for the clone carrying this T cell receptor beta chain. Its matching antigen is unknown. This record belongs to a study of T-cell reconstitution after alpha-beta-depleted transplantation in children. Preparation of the TCRbeta library was carried out with unique molecular identifiers. TCRdb reprocessed the PCR reads with MiXCR, giving one entry per CDR3 protein. Among hundreds of thousands of distinct CDR3 sequences listed, about a tenth were seen once. Points from the study as a whole: Fresh T-cell production supplied most of the T-cell counts and diversity seen one year after transplant.

The CDR3 length is 15 residues. Germline values: CDR1 SGHRS, CDR2 YFSETQ. The V and J ends lost 2 bases and 0 bases respectively, with 9 bases between them. The material was PBMCs, obtained before TCRalphabeta/CD19-depleted stem cell transplant. The chain has TRBV5-1 and TRBJ1-5, with D perhaps TRBD1 (6 bases). This TCR was sampled from a child younger than two with acute myeloid leukemia, due to receive a stem cell transplant. The CDR3 sequence: CASSLQGNSNQPQHF. CDR3 in DNA: TGCGCCAGCAGCTTACAGGGAAATAGCAATCAGCCCCAGCATTTT. The variable domain in full, completed from reference TRBV5-1 and TRBJ1-5, reads KAGVTQTPRYLIKTRGQQVTLSCSPISGHRSVSWYQQTPGQGLQFLFEYFSETQRNKGNFPGRFSGRQFSNSRSEMNVSTLELGDSALYLCASSLQGNSNQPQHFGDGTRLSIL.